This T cell receptor beta chain originates from a study of blood T cell repertoires in COVID-19. Study-level information: Whether acute or convalescent, the COVID-19 samples came from the United States, Italy and Spain. T cells, B-cell-depleted T cells, or PBMCs supplied cDNA or gDNA.

The CDR3 sequence is 11 residues long. CDR1 is ENHRY, CDR2 SYGVKD, per germline. The V gene end was trimmed by 8 bases and the J gene end by 8 bases; junction bases not matched to a gene: 5. Original processing methods: Estimation of nucleated cell counts was performed using reference gene primer amplification. Profiled with immunoSEQ multiplex PCR; TCRdb holds only in-frame clones, not every one. That table gives V, J and clone size, and the DNA gave D and trimming. The data contain about 98,000 clones, 84% of them singletons. The source material was peripheral blood. The chain is built from TRBV10-3 and TRBJ1-2; the match to TRBD1 covers 7 bases. This sequence originates from a man aged 35-49 years with active or convalescent COVID-19. CDR3 amino acids: CAIGQEGGYTF. In DNA, the CDR3 is TGTGCCATCGGACAGGAGGGGGGCTACACCTTC.